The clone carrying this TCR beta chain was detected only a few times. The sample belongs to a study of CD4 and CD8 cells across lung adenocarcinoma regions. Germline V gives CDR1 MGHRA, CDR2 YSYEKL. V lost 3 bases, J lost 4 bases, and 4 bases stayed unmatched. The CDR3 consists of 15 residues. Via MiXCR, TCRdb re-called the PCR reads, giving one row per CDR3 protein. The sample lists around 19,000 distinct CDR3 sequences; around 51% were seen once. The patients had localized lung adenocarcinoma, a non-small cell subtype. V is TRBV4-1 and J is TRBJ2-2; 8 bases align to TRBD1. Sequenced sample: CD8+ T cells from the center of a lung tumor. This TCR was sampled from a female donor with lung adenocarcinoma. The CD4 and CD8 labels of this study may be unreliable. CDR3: CASSHRTGLTGELFF. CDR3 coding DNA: TGCGCCAGCAGCCATAGGACAGGGCTCACCGGGGAGCTGTTTTTT.